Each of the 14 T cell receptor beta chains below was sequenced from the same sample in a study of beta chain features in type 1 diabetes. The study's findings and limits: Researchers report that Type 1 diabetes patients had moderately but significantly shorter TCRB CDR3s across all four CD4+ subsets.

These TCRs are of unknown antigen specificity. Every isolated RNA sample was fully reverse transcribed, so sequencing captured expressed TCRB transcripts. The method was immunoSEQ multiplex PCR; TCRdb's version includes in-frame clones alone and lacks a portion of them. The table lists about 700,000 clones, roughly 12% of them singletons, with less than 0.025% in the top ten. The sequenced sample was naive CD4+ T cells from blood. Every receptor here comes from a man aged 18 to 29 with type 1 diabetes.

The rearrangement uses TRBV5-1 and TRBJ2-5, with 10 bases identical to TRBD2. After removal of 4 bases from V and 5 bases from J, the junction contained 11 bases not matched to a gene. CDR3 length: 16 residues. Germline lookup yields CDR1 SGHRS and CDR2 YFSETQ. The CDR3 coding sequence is TGCGCCAGCAGCCCGACTAGCGGGTCTTCGGGGGAGACCCAGTACTTC. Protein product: CASSPTSGSSGETQYF.

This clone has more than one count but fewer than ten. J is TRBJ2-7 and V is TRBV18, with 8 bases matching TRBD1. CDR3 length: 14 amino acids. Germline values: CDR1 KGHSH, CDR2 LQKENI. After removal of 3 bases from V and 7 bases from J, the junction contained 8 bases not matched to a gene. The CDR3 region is CASSPADRGGEQYF. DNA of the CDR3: TGTGCCAGCTCACCTGCCGACAGGGGTGGAGAGCAGTACTTC.

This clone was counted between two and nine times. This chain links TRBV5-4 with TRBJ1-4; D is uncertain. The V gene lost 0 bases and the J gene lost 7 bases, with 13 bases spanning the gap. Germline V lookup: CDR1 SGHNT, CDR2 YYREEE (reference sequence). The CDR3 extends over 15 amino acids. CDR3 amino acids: CASSLVDTPGEKLFF. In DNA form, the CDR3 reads TGTGCCAGCAGCTTGGTCGACACTCCCGGTGAAAAACTGTTTTTT.

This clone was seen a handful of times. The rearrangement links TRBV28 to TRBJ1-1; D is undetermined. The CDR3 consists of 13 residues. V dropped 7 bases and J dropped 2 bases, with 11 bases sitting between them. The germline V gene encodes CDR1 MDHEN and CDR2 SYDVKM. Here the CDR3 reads CASIGWINTEAFF. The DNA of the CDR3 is TGTGCCAGCATAGGATGGATCAACACTGAAGCTTTCTTT.

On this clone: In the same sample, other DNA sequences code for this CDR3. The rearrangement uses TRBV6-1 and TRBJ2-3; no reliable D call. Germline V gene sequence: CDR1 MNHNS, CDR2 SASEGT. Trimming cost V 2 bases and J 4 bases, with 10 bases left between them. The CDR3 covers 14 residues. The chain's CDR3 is CASSELAGPDTQYF. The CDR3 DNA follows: TGTGCCAGCAGTGAATTGGCAGGCCCAGATACGCAGTATTTT.

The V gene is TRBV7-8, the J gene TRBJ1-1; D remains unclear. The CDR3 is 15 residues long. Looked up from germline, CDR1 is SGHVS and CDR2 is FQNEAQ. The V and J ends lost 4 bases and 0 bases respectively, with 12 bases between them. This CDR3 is CASSYSPGMNTEAFF. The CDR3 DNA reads TGTGCCAGCAGCTACAGTCCGGGGATGAACACTGAAGCTTTCTTT.

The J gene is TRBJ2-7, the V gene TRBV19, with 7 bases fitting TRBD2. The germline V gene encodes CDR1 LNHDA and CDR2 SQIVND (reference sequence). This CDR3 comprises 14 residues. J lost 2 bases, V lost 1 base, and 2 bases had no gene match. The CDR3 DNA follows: TGTGCCAGTAGTATAGCGGGGGGAGCCTACGAGCAGTACTTC. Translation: CASSIAGGAYEQYF.

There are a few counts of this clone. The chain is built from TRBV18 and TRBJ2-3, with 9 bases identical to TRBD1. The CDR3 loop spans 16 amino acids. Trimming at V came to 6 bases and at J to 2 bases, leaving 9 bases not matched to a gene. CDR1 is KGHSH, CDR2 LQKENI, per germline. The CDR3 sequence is CASSKSVQGATDTQYF. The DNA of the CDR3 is TGTGCCAGCTCCAAGTCAGTACAGGGGGCCACAGATACGCAGTATTTT.

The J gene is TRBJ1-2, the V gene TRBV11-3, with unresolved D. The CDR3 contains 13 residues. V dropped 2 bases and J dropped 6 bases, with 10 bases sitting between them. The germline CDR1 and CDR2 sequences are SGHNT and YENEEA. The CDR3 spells CASSLNPTDGYTF. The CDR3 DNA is TGTGCCAGCAGCTTAAACCCCACCGATGGCTACACCTTC.

The DNA of the CDR3 is TGTGCCAGCAGTATAACGGGGACAGGGGCCCACGAGCAGTACTTC. Its translation: CASSITGTGAHEQYF. The chain couples TRBV7-2 to TRBJ2-7; 10 bases line up with TRBD1. Germline CDR1 reads SGHTA; CDR2 reads FQGNSA. Unmatched junction bases numbered 10, after V lost 6 bases and J lost 5 bases. The CDR3 sequence is 15 residues long.

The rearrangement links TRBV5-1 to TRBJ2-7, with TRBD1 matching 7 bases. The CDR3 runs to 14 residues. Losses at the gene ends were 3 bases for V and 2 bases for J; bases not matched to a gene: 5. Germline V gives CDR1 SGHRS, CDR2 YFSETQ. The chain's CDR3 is CASSSTGNAYEQYF. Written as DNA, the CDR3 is TGCGCCAGCAGCTCGACAGGGAACGCCTACGAGCAGTACTTC. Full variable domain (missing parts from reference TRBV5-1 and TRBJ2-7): KAGVTQTPRYLIKTRGQQVTLSCSPISGHRSVSWYQQTPGQGLQFLFEYFSETQRNKGNFPGRFSGRQFSNSRSEMNVSTLELGDSALYLCASSSTGNAYEQYFGPGTRLTVT.

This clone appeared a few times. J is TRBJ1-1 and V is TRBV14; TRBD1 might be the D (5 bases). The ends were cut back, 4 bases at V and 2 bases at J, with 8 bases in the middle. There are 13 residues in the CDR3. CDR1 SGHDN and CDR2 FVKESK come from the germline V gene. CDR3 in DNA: TGTGCCAGCAGCCCCCAGGGCAACACTGAAGCTTTCTTT. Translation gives CASSPQGNTEAFF.

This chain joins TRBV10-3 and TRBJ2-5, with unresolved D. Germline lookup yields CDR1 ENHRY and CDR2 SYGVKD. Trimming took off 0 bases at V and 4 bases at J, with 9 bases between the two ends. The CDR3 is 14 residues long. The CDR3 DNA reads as TGTGCCATCAGTGAGTCGATCCGCGGAGAGACCCAGTACTTC. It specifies CAISESIRGETQYF.

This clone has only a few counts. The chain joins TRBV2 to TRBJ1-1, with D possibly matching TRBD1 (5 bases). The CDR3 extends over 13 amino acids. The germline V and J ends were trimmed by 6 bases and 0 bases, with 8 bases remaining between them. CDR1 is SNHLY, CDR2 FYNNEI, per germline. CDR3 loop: CASRLTVNTEAFF. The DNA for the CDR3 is TGTGCCAGCAGGCTGACAGTGAACACTGAAGCTTTCTTT.